The rows below give T cell receptor beta chains drawn from one sample of a study of graft-versus-host responses after intestinal transplantation. Antigens for these TCRs are unknown. The data were produced by immunoSEQ multiplex PCR, yet TCRdb's version contains in-frame clones alone and is incomplete. The table shows about 130,000 clones, with approximately 92% occurring only once. The sequencing here drew on unstimulated CD4+ T cells sorted from spleen or lymph node cells, taken before intestinal transplant. The receptors come from a human donor who received an intestinal transplant. Both conserved end residues are part of each CDR3. D genes are given only for firm matches. The size of a clone is reported for some rows only, either as once, few or many, or as a class for expanded clones.

clone_size: NA
d_call: TRBD1
v_call: TRBV5-1
j_call: TRBJ2-3
cdr3_aa: CASGQGRGVGVLDTQYF
cdr3_nt: TGCGCCAGCGGACAGGGTAGAGGGGTTGGAGTGCTAGATACGCAGTATTTT

clone_size: NA
d_call: NA
v_call: TRBV28
j_call: TRBJ2-4
cdr3_aa: CASGTPGSRVQYF
cdr3_nt: TGTGCCAGCGGTACCCCGGGCTCCAGGGTTCAGTACTTC

clone_size: NA
d_call: TRBD1
v_call: TRBV4-1
j_call: TRBJ1-1
cdr3_aa: CASSLQGTEAFF
cdr3_nt: TGCGCCAGCAGCTTACAGGGGACTGAAGCTTTCTTT

clone_size: NA
d_call: NA
v_call: TRBV21-1
j_call: TRBJ2-4
cdr3_aa: CASRLYRDSGCWAKNIQYF
cdr3_nt: TGTGCCAGCAGACTCTACAGGGATTCAGGGTGTTGGGCCAAAAACATTCAGTACTTC

clone_size: NA
d_call: NA
v_call: TRBV5-1
j_call: TRBJ2-7
cdr3_aa: CASSQTHPPYEQYF
cdr3_nt: TGCGCCAGCAGCCAAACCCACCCCCCCTACGAGCAGTACTTC

clone_size: NA
d_call: TRBD1
v_call: TRBV7-8
j_call: TRBJ1-2
cdr3_aa: CASSPDREAGYTF
cdr3_nt: TGTGCCAGCAGTCCAGACAGGGAAGCTGGCTACACCTTC

clone_size: NA
d_call: TRBD2
v_call: TRBV9
j_call: TRBJ2-1
cdr3_aa: CASSLAGNYNEQFF
cdr3_nt: TGTGCCAGCAGCTTAGCGGGTAACTACAATGAGCAGTTCTTC

clone_size: NA
d_call: NA
v_call: TRBV27
j_call: TRBJ1-4
cdr3_aa: CASRPRGLYNEKLFF
cdr3_nt: TGTGCCAGCAGGCCCCGAGGGTTATACAATGAAAAACTGTTTTTT

clone_size: NA
d_call: NA
v_call: TRBV27
j_call: TRBJ1-5
cdr3_aa: CASSLDRSNQPQHF
cdr3_nt: TGTGCCAGCAGTTTAGACAGGAGCAATCAGCCCCAGCATTTT

clone_size: NA
d_call: NA
v_call: TRBV6-5
j_call: TRBJ1-1
cdr3_aa: CASSYLGDTEAFF
cdr3_nt: TGTGCCAGCAGTTACTTAGGGGACACTGAAGCTTTCTTT

clone_size: NA
d_call: TRBD2
v_call: TRBV5-1
j_call: TRBJ2-1
cdr3_aa: CASSPRGGTNYNEQFF
cdr3_nt: TGCGCCAGCAGCCCCCGGGGGGGAACCAACTACAATGAGCAGTTCTTC

clone_size: once
d_call: TRBD1
v_call: TRBV5-1
j_call: TRBJ2-3
cdr3_aa: CASSDRTGVGTDTQYF
cdr3_nt: TGCGCCAGCAGCGACAGGACAGGGGTGGGTACAGATACGCAGTATTTT

clone_size: NA
d_call: NA
v_call: TRBV25-1
j_call: TRBJ1-2
cdr3_aa: CASRSASAFTNYGYTF
cdr3_nt: TGTGCCAGCAGAAGCGCGTCCGCATTTACTAACTATGGCTACACCTTC

clone_size: NA
d_call: NA
v_call: TRBV5-1
j_call: TRBJ2-3
cdr3_aa: CASSLGLSSDTQYF
cdr3_nt: TGCGCCAGCAGCTTGGGCCTTAGTTCAGATACGCAGTATTTT

clone_size: NA
d_call: NA
v_call: TRBV7-2
j_call: TRBJ1-5
cdr3_aa: CASSFDSGPQPQHF
cdr3_nt: TGTGCCAGCAGCTTCGACAGCGGGCCTCAGCCCCAGCATTTT

clone_size: NA
d_call: NA
v_call: TRBV5-1
j_call: TRBJ1-2
cdr3_aa: CASSLGGPQGTYGYTF
cdr3_nt: TGCGCCAGCAGCTTGGGGGGACCCCAGGGGACCTATGGCTACACCTTC

clone_size: NA
d_call: NA
v_call: TRBV9
j_call: TRBJ2-3
cdr3_aa: CASSVEAGSVTDTQYF
cdr3_nt: TGTGCCAGCAGCGTAGAGGCGGGAAGCGTCACAGATACGCAGTATTTT

clone_size: once
d_call: NA
v_call: TRBV7-8
j_call: TRBJ2-3
cdr3_aa: CASSAPGQQYF
cdr3_nt: TGTGCCAGCAGCGCCCCGGGACAACAGTATTTT

clone_size: NA
d_call: NA
v_call: TRBV5-1
j_call: TRBJ1-4
cdr3_aa: CASSLVGGPYEKLFF
cdr3_nt: TGCGCCAGCAGCTTGGTAGGAGGGCCTTATGAAAAACTGTTTTTT

clone_size: NA
d_call: NA
v_call: TRBV6-6
j_call: TRBJ2-1
cdr3_aa: CASSYSMQGGEQFF
cdr3_nt: TGTGCCAGCAGTTACTCGATGCAGGGAGGTGAGCAGTTCTTC

clone_size: NA
d_call: NA
v_call: TRBV6-1
j_call: TRBJ2-7
cdr3_aa: CASSERDGRYEQYF
cdr3_nt: TGTGCCAGCAGTGAAAGGGACGGCCGCTACGAGCAGTACTTC

clone_size: NA
d_call: NA
v_call: TRBV10-3
j_call: TRBJ1-2
cdr3_aa: CAIRARDYGYTF
cdr3_nt: TGTGCCATCAGGGCGAGGGACTATGGCTACACCTTC